Below are 28 T cell receptor beta chains sequenced from a single sample in a study of beta chain features in type 1 diabetes. Reverse transcribing all isolated RNA meant expressed TCRB transcripts were sequenced. Sequenced by immunoSEQ multiplex PCR; TCRdb stores in-frame clones only, minus some. The sample yields 620,000 or so clones, about 16% seen once. Specimen: naive CD4+ T cells from blood. The receptor source for this set is a man aged 18 to 30 in good health.

The J gene is TRBJ2-1, the V gene TRBV9, with D hard to call. Germline loops: CDR1 SGDLS, CDR2 YYNGEE. The germline V and J ends were trimmed by 3 bases and 5 bases, with 3 bases remaining between them. This CDR3 has 11 amino acids. In nucleotides, the CDR3 is TGTGCCAGCAGCGCCAACAATGAGCAGTTCTTC. Translation gives CASSANNEQFF. The full variable domain, its missing parts supplied by reference TRBV9 and TRBJ2-1, is DSGVTQTPKHLITATGQRVTLRCSPRSGDLSVYWYQQSLDQGLQFLIQYYNGEERAKGNILERFSAQQFPDLHSELNLSSLELGDSALYFCASSANNEQFFGPGTRLTVL.

This clone was counted a few times. The chain links TRBV18 to TRBJ1-5, with TRBD1 identical over 7 bases. The CDR3 is made up of 15 amino acids. The V and J ends lost 6 bases and 0 bases, in that order; junction bases with no gene match: 5. The V gene's germline CDR1 is KGHSH and CDR2 LQKENI. In DNA, the CDR3 is TGTGCCAGCTCTGCAGGGACAGATAGCAATCAGCCCCAGCATTTT. Amino acids: CASSAGTDSNQPQHF.

The rearrangement joins TRBV2 to TRBJ1-2; TRBD1 is a possible D gene (5 bases). There are 12 residues in the CDR3. With 8 bases removed from V and 5 bases from J, the gap between germline ends came to 12 bases. The germline V gene encodes CDR1 SNHLY and CDR2 FYNNEI. The CDR3 sequence: CASRGTVYGYTF. DNA of the CDR3: TGTGCCAGCCGCGGGACGGTGTATGGCTACACCTTC.

This clone appeared a single time. The J gene is TRBJ2-5, the V gene TRBV12-5, with 7 bases lining up with TRBD2. TRBJ2-7 matches the DNA end more closely, so the J call is doubtful. This CDR3 has 14 amino acids. Germline CDR1 and CDR2: LGHNT and FRNRAP. The CDR3 region is CASGPGGSYYEQYF. The DNA for the CDR3 is TGTGCTAGTGGCCCAGGCGGGAGCTACTACGAGCAGTACTTC.

This clone was found a few times. V is TRBV7-2 and J is TRBJ1-3; D is ambiguous. V gave up 1 base and J gave up 0 bases, with 7 bases separating them. CDR3 length equals 15 residues. The germline V gene encodes CDR1 SGHTA and CDR2 FQGNSA. The DNA for the CDR3 is TGTGCCAGCAGCTTAGGGGGATTCTCTGGAAACACCATATATTTT. It yields the protein CASSLGGFSGNTIYF.

This clone appeared a few times. Different DNA sequences within this sample yield the same CDR3. The V call is TRBV20-1, the J call TRBJ2-5; D unclear. CDR3 size: 10 residues. The V end was cut by 6 bases, the J end by 1 base, with 3 bases between. CDR1 DFQATT and CDR2 SNEGSKA come from the germline V gene (reference sequence). In DNA form, the CDR3 reads TGCAGTGCCTTCCAAGAGACCCAGTACTTC. This gives the protein CSAFQETQYF.

The V and J genes are TRBV11-3 and TRBJ2-1; perhaps TRBD2 as D (6 bases). V was pared by 5 bases and J by 7 bases, with 18 bases between. The germline V gene has CDR1 SGHNT and CDR2 YENEEA. The CDR3 runs 15 residues. As DNA, the CDR3 is TGTGCCAGCAGCCTTGACGGGACTGTTACGAATGAGCAGTTCTTC. This sequence encodes CASSLDGTVTNEQFF.

J is TRBJ2-7 and V is TRBV14; TRBD1 matches 10 bases. V lost 8 bases to trimming and J lost 5 bases; unmatched junction nucleotides: 6. CDR1 and CDR2 (germline): SGHDN, FVKESK. This CDR3 has 13 amino acids. CDR3 coding DNA: TGTGCCAGCGGGACAGGGGTTGTCAACGAGCAGTACTTC. It specifies CASGTGVVNEQYF.

V usage is TRBV6-1 and J usage is TRBJ1-2, with a weak D call TRBD1 (5 bases). Per germline, CDR1 MNHNS and CDR2 SASEGT. V lost 6 bases, J lost 7 bases, and 18 bases lay in between. The CDR3 length is 14 residues. The CDR3 bases are TGTGCCAGCAGCTCCAGGGAACACGCATCTGGCTACACCTTC. Translation gives CASSSREHASGYTF.

The chain carries TRBV5-6 and TRBJ1-2, with D possibly TRBD1 on 5 matching bases. Trimming cost V 6 bases and J 4 bases, with 13 bases left between them. Germline V lookup: CDR1 SGHDT, CDR2 YYEEEE. The CDR3 is made up of 13 amino acids. The CDR3 DNA reads as TGTGCCAGCACCCTGGAGGGACTCTATGGCTACACCTTC. It encodes CASTLEGLYGYTF.

There are a few counts of this clone. The chain carries TRBV7-3 and TRBJ2-1; 8 positions agree with TRBD2. The CDR3 totals 17 residues. J gave up 3 bases and V 5 bases, and 12 bases lay outside the gene matches. Per the germline V gene, CDR1 is SGHTA and CDR2 is FQGTGA. CDR3 sequence (DNA): TGTGCCAGCAGCCCACGGAAGGAGCGGGGGTTCTACAATGAGCAGTTCTTC. Translation: CASSPRKERGFYNEQFF.

The chain is built from TRBV5-4 and TRBJ1-5; TRBD1 aligns across 7 bases. Germline values: CDR1 SGHNT, CDR2 YYREEE (reference sequence). The CDR3 extends over 15 amino acids. Germline trimming cut 5 bases from V and 2 bases from J; bases unmatched to any gene: 7. The CDR3 reads CASSRQGQRNQPQHF. The CDR3 DNA reads as TGTGCCAGCAGTCGACAGGGACAGCGCAATCAGCCCCAGCATTTT.

The chain combines TRBV28 with TRBJ2-7, with D perhaps TRBD1 (6 bases). Trimming took off 3 bases at V and 4 bases at J, with 16 bases between the two ends. This CDR3 region has 15 residues. The germline gives CDR1 MDHEN, CDR2 SYDVKM. The CDR3 is CASSLGALSKYEQYF. CDR3 nucleotide sequence: TGTGCCAGCAGTTTGGGGGCCTTAAGCAAGTACGAGCAGTACTTC.

This clone has just a few counts. V gene TRBV19 combines with J gene TRBJ2-1, with 7 bases identical to TRBD1. The CDR3 runs to 15 residues. The germline V gene encodes CDR1 LNHDA and CDR2 SQIVND (reference sequence). The junction had 5 bases not matched to a gene; V was cut back by 4 bases and J by 2 bases. The DNA for the CDR3 is TGTGCCAGTAGTAAACCGGGACAGCCCTACAATGAGCAGTTCTTC. The encoded protein is CASSKPGQPYNEQFF.

This rearrangement joins TRBV28 to TRBJ2-4; TRBD1 might be the D (5 bases). Germline CDR1 MDHEN, CDR2 SYDVKM. This CDR3 has 16 amino acids. The germline V and J ends were trimmed by 3 bases and 3 bases, with 15 bases remaining between them. The CDR3 DNA reads as TGTGCCAGCAGTTTGGTCGTCAGGGTGGACAAAAACATTCAGTACTTC. Amino acids: CASSLVVRVDKNIQYF.

The chain uses TRBV2 and TRBJ2-5; 11 nucleotides match TRBD2. There are 15 residues in the CDR3. Trimming took 5 bases from V and 1 from J; bases not matched to a gene: 3. Germline loops: CDR1 SNHLY, CDR2 FYNNEI. The CDR3 coding sequence is TGTGCCAGCAGTACTAGCGGGGGAATCCAAGAGACCCAGTACTTC. This codes for CASSTSGGIQETQYF.

This clone was observed a few times. Germline is not matched at one junction end, which may reflect a read error. The CDR3 region is CASSLSRTGTSNSALHF. CDR3 nucleotide sequence: TGTGCCAGCAGCTTAAGTCGCACAGGGACGAGTAATTCAGCCCTCCACTTT. This sequence joins TRBV11-2 and TRBJ1-6; the D gene is possibly TRBD1 (6 bases). The CDR3 extends over 17 amino acids. Germline V CDR1 and CDR2: SGHAT, FQNNGV.

V is TRBV10-3 and J is TRBJ2-6; D possibly uses TRBD1 or TRBD2 (6 bases each). Germline CDR1 ENHRY, CDR2 SYGVKD. The CDR3 has 18 amino acids. V lost 5 bases and J 0 bases, leaving 17 bases between the germline ends. CDR3 sequence: CAISRGVQPGSGANVLTF. In nucleotides, the CDR3 is TGTGCCATCAGTAGGGGGGTTCAACCCGGCTCTGGGGCCAACGTCCTGACTTTC.

This clone was observed a handful of times. At one end the junction does not follow the germline gene, possibly because of a read error. This chain uses TRBV27 with TRBJ1-2; 7 bases agree with TRBD1. This CDR3 has 13 amino acids. From germline, CDR1 is MNHEY and CDR2 SMNVEV (reference sequence). Here the CDR3 DNA reads TGTGCCAGCAGCTTATTACAGGGGAATGGCTACACCTTC. This sequence encodes CASSLLQGNGYTF.

This clone has more than one count but fewer than ten. The chain has TRBV9 and TRBJ2-7; possibly TRBD1 or TRBD2 for D (5 bases each). Deletions cut 3 bases from V and 1 base from J, with 11 bases between. This CDR3 comprises 14 residues. The germline CDR1 and CDR2 sequences are SGDLS and YYNGEE. CDR3 sequence reads: CASSARGTSYEQYF. The CDR3 nucleotides read TGTGCCAGCAGCGCCCGGGGCACATCCTACGAGCAGTACTTC.

The chain couples TRBV7-2 to TRBJ2-7; 7 bases align to TRBD2. V was clipped by 7 bases and J by 6 bases; unmatched bases: 27. Germline values: CDR1 SGHTA, CDR2 FQGNSA. This CDR3 is built from 19 residues. CDR3: CASMPAGVRLAQEMVEQYF. The CDR3 region has the DNA TGTGCCAGCATGCCTGCCGGGGTCAGACTAGCCCAGGAGATGGTCGAGCAGTACTTC.

The chain joins TRBV19 to TRBJ2-5, with TRBD1 matching over 7 bases. The germline V gene has CDR1 LNHDA and CDR2 SQIVND (reference sequence). The CDR3 loop spans 14 amino acids. V shed 3 bases and J 2 bases; nucleotides not matched to a gene: 3. The CDR3 DNA follows: TGTGCCAGTAGTATCTTGGGACAGCAAGAGACCCAGTACTTC. Translation gives CASSILGQQETQYF.

This chain joins TRBV6-5 and TRBJ1-1, with unresolved D. The CDR3 is 15 amino acids. Per the germline V gene, CDR1 is MNHEY and CDR2 is SVGAGI. Between the trimmed V and J ends, which lost 3 bases and 0 bases, there was a span of 11 bases. The CDR3 spells CASSYRSLMNTEAFF. CDR3 in DNA: TGTGCCAGCAGTTATAGGTCCCTCATGAACACTGAAGCTTTCTTT.

Worth noting for this clone: Other DNA sequences within the sample encode an identical CDR3. The V call is TRBV7-2, the J call TRBJ2-7, with 9 nucleotides matching TRBD1. CDR3 length: 14 amino acids. V lost 5 bases, J lost 3 bases, and 5 bases stayed unmatched. Germline V lookup: CDR1 SGHTA, CDR2 FQGNSA. The CDR3 coding sequence is TGTGCCAGCAGCCCAAGGACAGGGGTCTACGAGCAGTACTTC. The encoded protein is CASSPRTGVYEQYF.

The chain has TRBV29-1 and TRBJ2-7; D unclear. The CDR3 extends over 14 amino acids. Trimming took off 6 bases at V and 2 bases at J, with 17 bases between the two ends. Germline V gene data show CDR1 as SQVTM and CDR2 as ANQGSEA. CDR3 sequence: CSVGSGSRTYEQYF. The CDR3 bases are TGCAGCGTGGGCTCCGGGTCCCGAACCTACGAGCAGTACTTC.

This clone was observed a single time. The sample holds other DNA sequences that translate to the same CDR3. This rearrangement joins TRBV20-1 to TRBJ2-5, with no clear D. V lost 3 bases to trimming and J lost 4 bases, with 3 bases between them. There are 10 residues in the CDR3. Germline V gene sequence: CDR1 DFQATT, CDR2 SNEGSKA (reference sequence). CDR3 sequence reads: CSARGETQYF. For the CDR3, the DNA is TGCAGTGCTAGGGGAGAGACCCAGTACTTC.

The chain links TRBV28 to TRBJ2-6, with D uncertain. Germline CDR1 reads MDHEN; CDR2 reads SYDVKM. The length of the CDR3 is 15 residues. V gave up 1 base and J gave up 1 base, with 5 bases separating them. The CDR3 sequence is CASSLSKSGANVLTF. Here the CDR3 DNA reads TGTGCCAGCAGTTTATCGAAGTCTGGGGCCAACGTCCTGACTTTC.

There are a few counts of this clone. J is TRBJ2-3 and V is TRBV28; TRBD1 matches at 9 bases. J lost 9 bases, V lost 7 bases, and 14 bases had no gene match. Germline V lookup: CDR1 MDHEN, CDR2 SYDVKM. The CDR3 has 15 amino acids. The CDR3 nucleotides read TGTGCCAGCACCTCACCGGGACAGGGAGGCCTAACGCAGTATTTT. Amino acids: CASTSPGQGGLTQYF.